This TCR beta chain was sequenced during a study of blood T cells in healthy people across ages. A sample-barcoded 5' primer and a J-beta primer mix were used in a second PCR of roughly 7 to 12 cycles. TCRdb redid the calling of the 5' RACE reads with MiXCR, one entry per CDR3 protein. In the table there are around 900,000 distinct CDR3 sequences, about 30% of which are singletons. The CDR3 runs to 12 residues. Germline-derived CDR1 and CDR2 are DFQATT and SNEGSKA (reference sequence). Peripheral blood, around 10 milliliters per donor, was collected. Sequenced material: blood. V usage is TRBV20-1 and J usage is TRBJ1-1; 8 bases align to TRBD1. This TCR was sampled from a woman older than 75 in good health. The CDR3 is CTRTGKATEAFF. The CDR3 region has the DNA TGCACCCGGACAGGGAAGGCGACTGAAGCTTTCTTT.